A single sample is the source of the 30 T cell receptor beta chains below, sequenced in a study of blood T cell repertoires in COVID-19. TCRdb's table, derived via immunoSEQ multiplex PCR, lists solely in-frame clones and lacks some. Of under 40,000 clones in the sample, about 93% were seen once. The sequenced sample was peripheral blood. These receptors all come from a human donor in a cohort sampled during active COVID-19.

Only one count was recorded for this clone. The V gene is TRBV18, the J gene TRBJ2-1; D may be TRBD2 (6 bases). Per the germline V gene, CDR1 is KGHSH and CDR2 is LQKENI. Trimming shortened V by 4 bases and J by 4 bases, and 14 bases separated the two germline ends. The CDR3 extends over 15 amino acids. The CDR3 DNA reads TGTGCCAGCTCACGACAACCGCGGGGTTACAATGAGCAGTTCTTC. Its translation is CASSRQPRGYNEQFF.

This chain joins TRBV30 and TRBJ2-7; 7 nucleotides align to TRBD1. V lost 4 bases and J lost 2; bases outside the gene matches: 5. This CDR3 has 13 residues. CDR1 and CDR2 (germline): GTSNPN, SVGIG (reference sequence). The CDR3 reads CAWTSQGTYEQYF. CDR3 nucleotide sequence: TGTGCCTGGACATCACAGGGGACCTACGAGCAGTACTTC. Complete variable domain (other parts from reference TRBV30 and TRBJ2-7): SQTIHQWPATLVQPVGSPLSLECTVEGTSNPNLYWYRQAAGRGLQLLFYSVGIGQISSEVPQNLSASRPQDRQFILSSKKLLLSDSGFYLCAWTSQGTYEQYFGPGTRLTVT.

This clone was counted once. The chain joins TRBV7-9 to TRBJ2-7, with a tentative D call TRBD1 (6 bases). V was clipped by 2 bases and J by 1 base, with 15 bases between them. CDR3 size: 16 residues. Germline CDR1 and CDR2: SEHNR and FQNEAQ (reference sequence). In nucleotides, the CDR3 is TGTGCCAGCAGCTTATCCCCGCAGGGGATTTCCTACGAGCAGTACTTC. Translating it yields CASSLSPQGISYEQYF.

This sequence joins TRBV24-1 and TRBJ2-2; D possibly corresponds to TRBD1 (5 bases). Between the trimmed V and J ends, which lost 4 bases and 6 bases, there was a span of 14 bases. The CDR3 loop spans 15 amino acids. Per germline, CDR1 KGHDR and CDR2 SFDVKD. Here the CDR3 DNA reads TGTGCCACCAGTGAGGCCAGGGTAGTATCCGGGGAGCTGTTTTTT. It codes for CATSEARVVSGELFF.

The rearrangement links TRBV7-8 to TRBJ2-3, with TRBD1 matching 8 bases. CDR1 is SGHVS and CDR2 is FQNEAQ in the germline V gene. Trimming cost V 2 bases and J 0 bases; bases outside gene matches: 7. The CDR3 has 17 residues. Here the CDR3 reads CASSLPRTGLSTDTQYF. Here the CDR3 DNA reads TGTGCCAGCAGCTTACCCCGGACAGGGTTAAGCACAGATACGCAGTATTTT.

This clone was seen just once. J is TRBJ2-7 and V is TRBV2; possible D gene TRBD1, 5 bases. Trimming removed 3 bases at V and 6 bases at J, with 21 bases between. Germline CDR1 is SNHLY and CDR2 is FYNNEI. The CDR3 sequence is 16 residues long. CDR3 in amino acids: CASSDGETELRAEQYF. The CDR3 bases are TGTGCCAGCAGTGACGGAGAGACAGAGCTAAGGGCCGAGCAGTACTTC.

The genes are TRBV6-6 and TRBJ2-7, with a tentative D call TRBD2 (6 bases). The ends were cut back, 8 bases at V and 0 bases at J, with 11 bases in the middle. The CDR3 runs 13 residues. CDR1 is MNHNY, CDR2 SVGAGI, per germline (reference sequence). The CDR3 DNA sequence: TGTGCCAGCCTACCGGGACTCTCCTACGAGCAGTACTTC. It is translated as CASLPGLSYEQYF.

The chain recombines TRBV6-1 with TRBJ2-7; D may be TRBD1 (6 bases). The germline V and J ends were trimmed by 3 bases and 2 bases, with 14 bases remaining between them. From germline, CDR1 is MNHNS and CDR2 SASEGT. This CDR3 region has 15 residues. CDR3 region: CASSEGFEGAYEQYF. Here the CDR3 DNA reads TGTGCCAGCAGTGAGGGGTTTGAGGGGGCCTACGAGCAGTACTTC.

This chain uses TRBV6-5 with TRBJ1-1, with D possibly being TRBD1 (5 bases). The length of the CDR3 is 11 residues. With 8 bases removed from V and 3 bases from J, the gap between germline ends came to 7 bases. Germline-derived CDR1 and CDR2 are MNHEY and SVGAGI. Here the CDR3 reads CASGRDTEAFF. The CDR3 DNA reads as TGTGCCAGCGGCAGGGACACTGAAGCTTTCTTT.

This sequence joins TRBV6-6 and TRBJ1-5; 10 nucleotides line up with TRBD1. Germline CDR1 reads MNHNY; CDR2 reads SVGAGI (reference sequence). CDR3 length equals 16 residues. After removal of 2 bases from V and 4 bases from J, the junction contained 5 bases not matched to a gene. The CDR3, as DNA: TGTGCCAGCAGTTACCCCGGGACAGGGGAAAATCAGCCCCAGCATTTT. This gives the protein CASSYPGTGENQPQHF.

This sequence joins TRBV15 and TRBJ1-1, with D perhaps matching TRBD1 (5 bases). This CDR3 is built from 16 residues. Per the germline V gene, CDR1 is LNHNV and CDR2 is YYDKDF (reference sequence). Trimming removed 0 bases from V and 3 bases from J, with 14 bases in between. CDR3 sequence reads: CATSRDRPKQDTEAFF. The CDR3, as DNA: TGTGCCACCAGCAGAGATCGCCCAAAACAGGACACTGAAGCTTTCTTT.

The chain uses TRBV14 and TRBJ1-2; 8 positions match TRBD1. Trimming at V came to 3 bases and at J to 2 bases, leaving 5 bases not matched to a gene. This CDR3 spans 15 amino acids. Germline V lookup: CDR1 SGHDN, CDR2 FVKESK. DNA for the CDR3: TGTGCCAGCAGCCAGCACAGGGGGTACAACTATGGCTACACCTTC. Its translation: CASSQHRGYNYGYTF.

The DNA of the CDR3 is TGCGCCAGCAGTGAATTCCAGGGGAGCTACAATGAGCAGTTCTTC. Its translation is CASSEFQGSYNEQFF. This chain joins TRBV10-1 and TRBJ2-1; a possible D gene is TRBD1 (6 bases). Trimming removed 3 bases from V and 3 bases from J, with 12 bases in between. The CDR3 covers 15 residues. The V gene's germline CDR1 is WNHNN and CDR2 SYGVQD (reference sequence).

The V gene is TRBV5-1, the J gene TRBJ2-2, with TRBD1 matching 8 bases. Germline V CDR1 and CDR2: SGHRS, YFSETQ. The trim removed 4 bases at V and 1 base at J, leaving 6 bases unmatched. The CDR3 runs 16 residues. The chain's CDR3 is CASSRPDRGNTGELFF. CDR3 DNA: TGCGCCAGCAGCCGCCCAGACAGGGGGAACACCGGGGAGCTGTTTTTT.

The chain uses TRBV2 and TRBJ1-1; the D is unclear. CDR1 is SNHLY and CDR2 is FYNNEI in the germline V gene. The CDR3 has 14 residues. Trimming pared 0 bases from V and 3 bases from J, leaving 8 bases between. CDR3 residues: CASSEALADTEAFF. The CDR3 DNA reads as TGTGCCAGCAGTGAAGCGCTGGCGGACACTGAAGCTTTCTTT.

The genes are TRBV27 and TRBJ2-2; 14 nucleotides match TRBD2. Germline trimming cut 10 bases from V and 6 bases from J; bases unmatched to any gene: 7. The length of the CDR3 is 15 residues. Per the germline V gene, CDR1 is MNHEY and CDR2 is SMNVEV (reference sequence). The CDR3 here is CATRLAGGPAGELFF. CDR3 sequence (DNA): TGTGCCACCAGACTAGCGGGGGGGCCAGCCGGGGAGCTGTTTTTT.

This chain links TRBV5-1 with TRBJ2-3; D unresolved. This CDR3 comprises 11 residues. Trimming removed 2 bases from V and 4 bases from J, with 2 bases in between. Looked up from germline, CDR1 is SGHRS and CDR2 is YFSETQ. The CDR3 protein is CASSFADTQYF. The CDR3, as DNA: TGCGCCAGCAGCTTCGCAGATACGCAGTATTTT.

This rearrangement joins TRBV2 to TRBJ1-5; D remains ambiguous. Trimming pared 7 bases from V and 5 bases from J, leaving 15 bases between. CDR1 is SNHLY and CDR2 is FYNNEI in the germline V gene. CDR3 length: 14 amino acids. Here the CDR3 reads CASNPRREYQPQHF. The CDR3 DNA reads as TGTGCCAGCAACCCAAGGAGGGAATATCAGCCCCAGCATTTT.

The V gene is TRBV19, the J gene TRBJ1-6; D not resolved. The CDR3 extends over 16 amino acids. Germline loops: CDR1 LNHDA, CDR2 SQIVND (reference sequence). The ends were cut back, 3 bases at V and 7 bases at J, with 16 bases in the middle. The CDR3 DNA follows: TGTGCCAGTAGTATCCGCGACGGGATCATGAATTCACCCCTCCACTTT. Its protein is CASSIRDGIMNSPLHF.

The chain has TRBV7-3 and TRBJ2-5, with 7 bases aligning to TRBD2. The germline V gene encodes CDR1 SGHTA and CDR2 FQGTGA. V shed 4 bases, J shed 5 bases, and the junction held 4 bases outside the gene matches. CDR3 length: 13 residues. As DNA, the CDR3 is TGTGCCAGCAGCTGGGAGGGAGGGGAGACCCAGTACTTC. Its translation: CASSWEGGETQYF.

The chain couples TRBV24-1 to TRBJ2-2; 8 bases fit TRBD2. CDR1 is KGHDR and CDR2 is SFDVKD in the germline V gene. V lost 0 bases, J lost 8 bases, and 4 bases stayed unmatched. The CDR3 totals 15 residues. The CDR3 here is CATSDLREGTGELFF. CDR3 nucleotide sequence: TGTGCCACCAGTGATTTGCGGGAGGGGACGGGGGAGCTGTTTTTT.

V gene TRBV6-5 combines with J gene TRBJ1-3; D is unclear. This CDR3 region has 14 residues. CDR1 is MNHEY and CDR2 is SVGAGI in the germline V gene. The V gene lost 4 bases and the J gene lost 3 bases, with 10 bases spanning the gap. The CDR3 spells CASSSGGNGNTIYF. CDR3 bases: TGTGCCAGCAGTTCGGGAGGAAATGGAAACACCATATATTTT.

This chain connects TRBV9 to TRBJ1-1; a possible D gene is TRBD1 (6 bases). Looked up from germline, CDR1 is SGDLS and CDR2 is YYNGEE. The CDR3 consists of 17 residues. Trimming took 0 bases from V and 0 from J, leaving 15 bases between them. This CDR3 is CASSVGRGSHMNTEAFF. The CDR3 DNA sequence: TGTGCCAGCAGCGTAGGCAGGGGTTCCCACATGAACACTGAAGCTTTCTTT.

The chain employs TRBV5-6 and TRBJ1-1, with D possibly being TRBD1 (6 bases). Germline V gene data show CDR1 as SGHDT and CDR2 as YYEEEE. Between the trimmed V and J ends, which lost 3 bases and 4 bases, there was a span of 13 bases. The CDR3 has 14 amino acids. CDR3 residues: CASSSQGFGTEAFF. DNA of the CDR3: TGTGCCAGCAGCTCTCAGGGGTTCGGCACTGAAGCTTTCTTT.

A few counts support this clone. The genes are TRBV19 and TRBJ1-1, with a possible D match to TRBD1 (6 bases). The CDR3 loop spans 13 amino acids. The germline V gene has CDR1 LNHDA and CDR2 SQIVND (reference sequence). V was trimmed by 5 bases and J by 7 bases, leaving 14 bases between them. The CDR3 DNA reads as TGTGCCAGTAGTTTGGACAGCCCCGGTGAAGCTTTCTTT. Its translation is CASSLDSPGEAFF.

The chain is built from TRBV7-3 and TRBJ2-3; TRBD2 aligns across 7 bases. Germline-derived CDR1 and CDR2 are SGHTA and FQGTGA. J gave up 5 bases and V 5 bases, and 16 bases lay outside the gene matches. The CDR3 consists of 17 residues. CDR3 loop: CASSLSVGGPGIDTQYF. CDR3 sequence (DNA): TGTGCCAGCAGCCTTAGCGTGGGAGGGCCGGGCATAGATACGCAGTATTTT.

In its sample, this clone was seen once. CDR3 sequence reads: CASSPRQGELTDTQYF. CDR3 DNA sequence: TGTGCCAGCAGCCCCCGACAGGGGGAATTGACAGATACGCAGTATTTT. The rearrangement links TRBV7-9 to TRBJ2-3; 9 nucleotides match TRBD1. Germline CDR1 and CDR2: SEHNR and FQNEAQ (reference sequence). The junction had 9 bases not matched to a gene; V was cut back by 5 bases and J by 3 bases. CDR3 size: 16 residues.

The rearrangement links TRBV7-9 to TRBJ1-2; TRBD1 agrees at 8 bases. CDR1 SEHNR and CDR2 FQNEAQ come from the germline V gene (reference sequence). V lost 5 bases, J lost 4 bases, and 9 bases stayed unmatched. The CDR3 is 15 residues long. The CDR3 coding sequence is TGTGCCAGCAGCCTAGACAGGGGCGCTAGCTATGGCTACACCTTC. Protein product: CASSLDRGASYGYTF.

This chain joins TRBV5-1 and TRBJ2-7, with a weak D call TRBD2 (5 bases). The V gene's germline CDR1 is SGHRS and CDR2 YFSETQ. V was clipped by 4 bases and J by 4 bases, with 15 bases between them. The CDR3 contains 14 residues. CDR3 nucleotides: TGCGCCAGCAGCCCAACCCCAACTAGTTACGAGCAGTACTTC. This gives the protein CASSPTPTSYEQYF.

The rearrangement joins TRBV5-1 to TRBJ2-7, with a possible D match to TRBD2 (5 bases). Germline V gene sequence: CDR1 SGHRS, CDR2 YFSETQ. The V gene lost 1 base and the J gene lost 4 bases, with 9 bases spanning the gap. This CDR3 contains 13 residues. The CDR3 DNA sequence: TGCGCCAGCAGCTTGTTTAGCGCGTACGAGCAGTACTTC. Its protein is CASSLFSAYEQYF.